This entry lists 4 T cell receptor beta chains sequenced from one sample in a study of cytotoxic CD8 clonotypes in ibrutinib-treated CLL (dated by TCRdb to the early 2020s). Explained via the paper, the time point label denotes: progressive disease on ibrutinib. The library was produced with the immunoSEQ multiplex PCR assay. TCRdb holds this immuneACCESS table with in-frame rearrangements only. Some clones are missing; in checked studies, unresolved V genes explain under half, and the rest has no known cause. The sample has about 300,000 clones on record, about 72% of them singletons. Together, the top ten hold about 5.7% of the sample. Here the sequenced sample was PBMCs, taken at disease progression, from a patient treated with ibrutinib. Source of these receptors: a human donor with chronic lymphocytic leukemia.

This sequence joins TRBV2 and TRBJ2-4; a possible D gene is TRBD1 (8 bases). The germline V and J ends were trimmed by 5 bases and 5 bases, with 16 bases remaining between them. This CDR3 comprises 15 residues. The V gene's germline CDR1 is SNHLY and CDR2 FYNNEI. CDR3 sequence (DNA): TGTGCCAGCAGTCGCGAGCGGGACAGGCAAAACATTCAGTACTTC. Amino acids: CASSRERDRQNIQYF. The full variable domain, its missing parts supplied by reference TRBV2 and TRBJ2-4, is EPEVTQTPSHQVTQMGQEVILRCVPISNHLYFYWYRQILGQKVEFLVSFYNNEISEKSEIFDDQFSVERPDGSNFTLKIRSTKLEDSAMYFCASSRERDRQNIQYFGAGTRLSVL.

This clone was counted between two and nine times. The J gene is TRBJ1-2, the V gene TRBV27; D might be TRBD1 (6 bases). V was pared by 8 bases and J by 5 bases, with 18 bases between. There are 14 residues in the CDR3. Germline CDR1 reads MNHEY; CDR2 reads SMNVEV (reference sequence). CDR3 nucleotides: TGTGCCAGCGCGCTCGGAGAGGGGGTGTATGGCTACACCTTC. Protein: CASALGEGVYGYTF.

The chain recombines TRBV7-2 with TRBJ2-2, with D perhaps TRBD2 (5 bases). V dropped 2 bases and J dropped 4 bases, with 11 bases sitting between them. CDR3 length: 15 residues. Per germline, CDR1 SGHTA and CDR2 FQGNSA. Here the CDR3 reads CASSLRRESTGELFF. In DNA, the CDR3 is TGTGCCAGCAGCTTACGAAGGGAGAGCACCGGGGAGCTGTTTTTT.

This chain connects TRBV10-3 to TRBJ1-3; maybe TRBD1 (6 bases). Germline CDR1 and CDR2: ENHRY and SYGVKD. The CDR3 totals 12 residues. V was pared by 7 bases and J by 8 bases, with 12 bases between. CDR3 bases: TGTGCCATCAACGGGGGCCGGGACACCATATATTTT. As protein: CAINGGRDTIYF.